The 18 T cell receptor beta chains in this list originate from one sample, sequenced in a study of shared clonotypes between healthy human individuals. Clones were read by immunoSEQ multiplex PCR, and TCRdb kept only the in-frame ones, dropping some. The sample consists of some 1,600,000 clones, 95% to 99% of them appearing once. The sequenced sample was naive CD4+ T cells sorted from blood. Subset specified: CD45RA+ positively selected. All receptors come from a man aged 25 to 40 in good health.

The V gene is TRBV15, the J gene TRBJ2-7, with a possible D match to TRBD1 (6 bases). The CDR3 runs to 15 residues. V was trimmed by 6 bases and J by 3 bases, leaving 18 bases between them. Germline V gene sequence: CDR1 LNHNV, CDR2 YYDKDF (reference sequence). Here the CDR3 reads CATRKGTTKNYEQYF. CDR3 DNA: TGTGCCACCAGGAAAGGGACAACTAAGAACTACGAGCAGTACTTC. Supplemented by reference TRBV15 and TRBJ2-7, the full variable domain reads DAMVIQNPRYQVTQFGKPVTLSCSQTLNHNVMYWYQQKSSQAPKLLFHYYDKDFNNEADTPDNFQSRRPNTSFCFLDIRSPGLGDTAMYLCATRKGTTKNYEQYFGPGTRLTVT.

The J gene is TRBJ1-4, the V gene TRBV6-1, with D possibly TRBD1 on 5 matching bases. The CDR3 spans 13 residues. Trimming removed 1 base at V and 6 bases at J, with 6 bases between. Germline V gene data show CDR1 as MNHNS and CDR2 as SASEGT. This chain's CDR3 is CASSEVTDEKLFF. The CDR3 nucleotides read TGTGCCAGCAGTGAAGTGACAGATGAAAAACTGTTTTTT.

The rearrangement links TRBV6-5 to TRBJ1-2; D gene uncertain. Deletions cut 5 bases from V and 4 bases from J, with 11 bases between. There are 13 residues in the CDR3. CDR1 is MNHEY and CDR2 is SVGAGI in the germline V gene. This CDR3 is CASSKTPSYGYTF. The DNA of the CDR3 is TGTGCCAGCAGTAAGACGCCCTCCTATGGCTACACCTTC.

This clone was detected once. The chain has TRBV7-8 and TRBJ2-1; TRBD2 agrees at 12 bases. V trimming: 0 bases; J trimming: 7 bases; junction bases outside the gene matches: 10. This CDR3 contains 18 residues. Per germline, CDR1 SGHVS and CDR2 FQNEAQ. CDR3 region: CASSLATSGSLTTNEQFF. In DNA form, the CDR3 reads TGTGCCAGCAGCTTAGCGACTAGCGGGAGTCTTACTACAAATGAGCAGTTCTTC.

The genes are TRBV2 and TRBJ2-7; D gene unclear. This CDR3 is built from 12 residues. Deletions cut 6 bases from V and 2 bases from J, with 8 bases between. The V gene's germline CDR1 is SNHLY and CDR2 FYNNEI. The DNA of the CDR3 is TGTGCCAGCAGACAGCTTACCTACGAGCAGTACTTC. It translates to CASRQLTYEQYF. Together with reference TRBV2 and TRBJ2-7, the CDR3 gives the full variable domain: EPEVTQTPSHQVTQMGQEVILRCVPISNHLYFYWYRQILGQKVEFLVSFYNNEISEKSEIFDDQFSVERPDGSNFTLKIRSTKLEDSAMYFCASRQLTYEQYFGPGTRLTVT.

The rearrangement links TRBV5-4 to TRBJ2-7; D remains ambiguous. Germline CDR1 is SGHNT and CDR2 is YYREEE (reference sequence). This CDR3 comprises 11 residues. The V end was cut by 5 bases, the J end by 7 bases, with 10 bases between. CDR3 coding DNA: TGTGCCAGCAGGGAAGAGAGGGAGCAGTACTTC. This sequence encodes CASREEREQYF.

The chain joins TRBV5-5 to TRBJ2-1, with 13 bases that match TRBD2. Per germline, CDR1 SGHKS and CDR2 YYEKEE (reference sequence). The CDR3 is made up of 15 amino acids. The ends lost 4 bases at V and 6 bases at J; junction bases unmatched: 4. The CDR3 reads CASSLGLAGSNEQFF. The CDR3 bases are TGTGCCAGCAGCCTGGGACTAGCGGGATCCAATGAGCAGTTCTTC.

The CDR3 coding sequence is TGTGCCAGCAGCGCAGCCGGGACAGAGCTAGCCAAAAACATTCAGTACTTC. It is translated as CASSAAGTELAKNIQYF. V usage is TRBV9 and J usage is TRBJ2-4; 7 positions match TRBD1. V trimming: 3 bases; J trimming: 0 bases; junction bases outside the gene matches: 9. CDR3 length: 17 amino acids. CDR1 SGDLS and CDR2 YYNGEE come from the germline V gene.

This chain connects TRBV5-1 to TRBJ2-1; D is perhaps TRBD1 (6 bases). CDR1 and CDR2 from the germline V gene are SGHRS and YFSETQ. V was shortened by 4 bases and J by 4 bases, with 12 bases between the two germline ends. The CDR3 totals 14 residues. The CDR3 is CASSQGQIYNEQFF. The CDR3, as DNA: TGCGCCAGCAGCCAAGGACAGATTTACAATGAGCAGTTCTTC.

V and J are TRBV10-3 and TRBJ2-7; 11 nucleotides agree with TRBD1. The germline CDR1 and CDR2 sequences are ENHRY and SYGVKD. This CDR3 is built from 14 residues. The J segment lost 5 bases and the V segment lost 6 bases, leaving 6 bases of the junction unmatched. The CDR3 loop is CAISRDRGAHEQYF. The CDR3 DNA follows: TGTGCCATCAGCAGGGACAGGGGGGCCCACGAGCAGTACTTC.

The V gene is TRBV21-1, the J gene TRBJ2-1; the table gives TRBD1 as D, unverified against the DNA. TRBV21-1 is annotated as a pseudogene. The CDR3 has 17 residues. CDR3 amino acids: CASSKPHRGRDGNEQFF. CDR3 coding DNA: TGTGCCAGCAGCAAACCCCACAGGGGGCGCGACGGCAATGAGCAGTTCTTC.

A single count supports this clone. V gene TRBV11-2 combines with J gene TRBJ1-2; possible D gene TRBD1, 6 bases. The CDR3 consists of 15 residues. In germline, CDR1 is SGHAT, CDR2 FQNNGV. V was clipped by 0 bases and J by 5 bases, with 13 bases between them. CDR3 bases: TGTGCCAGCAGCTTAGATCCCAGGGGAGGTTATGGCTACACCTTC. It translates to CASSLDPRGGYGYTF. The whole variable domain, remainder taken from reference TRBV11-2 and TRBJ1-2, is EAGVAQSPRYKIIEKRQSVAFWCNPISGHATLYWYQQILGQGPKLLIQFQNNGVVDDSQLPKDRFSAERLKGVDSTLKIQPAKLEDSAVYLCASSLDPRGGYGYTFGSGTRLTVV.

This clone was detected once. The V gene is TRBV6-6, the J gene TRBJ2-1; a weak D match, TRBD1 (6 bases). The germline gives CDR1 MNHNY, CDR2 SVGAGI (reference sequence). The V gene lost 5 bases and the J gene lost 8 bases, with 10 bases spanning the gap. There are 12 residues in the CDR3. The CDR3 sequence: CASSQQGDEQFF. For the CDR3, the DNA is TGTGCCAGCAGTCAACAGGGTGATGAGCAGTTCTTC.

Here the CDR3 reads CASSDSSSVAFF. The CDR3 DNA reads as TGTGCCAGCAGTGACAGCTCATCCGTAGCTTTCTTT. The chain has TRBV2 and TRBJ1-1, with D hard to call. V gave up 3 bases and J gave up 10 bases, with 12 bases separating them. Germline lookup yields CDR1 SNHLY and CDR2 FYNNEI. This CDR3 spans 12 amino acids.

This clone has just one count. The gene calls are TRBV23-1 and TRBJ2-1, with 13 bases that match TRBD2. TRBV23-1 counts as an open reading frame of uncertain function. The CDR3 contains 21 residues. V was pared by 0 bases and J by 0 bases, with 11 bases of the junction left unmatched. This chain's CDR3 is CASSQSSRTSGGSGSYNEQFF. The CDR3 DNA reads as TGCGCCAGCAGTCAATCCTCCCGGACTAGCGGGGGTTCGGGCTCCTACAATGAGCAGTTCTTC.

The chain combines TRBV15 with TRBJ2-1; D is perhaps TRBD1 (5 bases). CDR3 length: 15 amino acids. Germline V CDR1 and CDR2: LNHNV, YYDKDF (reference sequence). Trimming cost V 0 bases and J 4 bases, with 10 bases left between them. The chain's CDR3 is CATSRDGAGYNEQFF. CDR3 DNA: TGTGCCACCAGCAGAGATGGGGCAGGGTACAATGAGCAGTTCTTC.

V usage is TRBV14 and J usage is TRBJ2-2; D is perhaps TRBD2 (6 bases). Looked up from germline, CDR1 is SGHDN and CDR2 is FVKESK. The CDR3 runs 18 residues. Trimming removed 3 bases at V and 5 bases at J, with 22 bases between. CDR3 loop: CASSHSGFREPSTGELFF. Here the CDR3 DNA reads TGTGCCAGCAGCCATTCTGGTTTCCGGGAGCCGTCTACCGGGGAGCTGTTTTTT.

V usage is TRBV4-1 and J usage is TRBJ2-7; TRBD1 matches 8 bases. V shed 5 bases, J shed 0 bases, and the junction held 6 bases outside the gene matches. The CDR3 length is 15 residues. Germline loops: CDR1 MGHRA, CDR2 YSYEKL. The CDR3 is CASSLNRGSSYEQYF. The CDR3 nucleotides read TGCGCCAGCAGCTTAAACAGGGGGAGCTCCTACGAGCAGTACTTC.